One T cell receptor beta chain is described in this entry. What it binds is unknown. This sample is part of a study of persistence of HIV-infected CD4 T cells. Study context: Suppressive ART had lasted a median of 8 years. Study conclusions and caveats: Bulk TCR data could not be restricted to HIV-1-infected CMV-responding cells.

The CDR3 totals 15 residues. Trimming took off 5 bases at V and 0 bases at J, with 14 bases between the two ends. Germline loops: CDR1 SQVTM, CDR2 ANQGSEA. The immunoSEQ assay was version 4, run in survey mode. Genomic DNA was diluted to 10 ng/uL, up to 1 ug per sample. Clones were read by immunoSEQ multiplex PCR, and TCRdb kept only the in-frame ones, dropping some. Of about 46,000 clones in the sample, over 80% were seen once. Cells were stimulated nonspecifically with anti-CD3/anti-CD28 magnetic beads. Sorting of responding CD4+ T cells relied on upregulated CD40 ligand together with CD69. The chain couples TRBV29-1 to TRBJ2-1; the D gene is possibly TRBD1 (5 bases). This sequence originates from an adult woman with HIV who was CMV-seropositive. This sample comprised CD4+ T cells sorted from PBMCs after roughly 20-hour stimulation, obtained from a patient who received antiretroviral therapy. The CDR3 coding sequence is TGCAGCGTTCGCCCGGACATAAGCTCCTACAATGAGCAGTTCTTC. It encodes CSVRPDISSYNEQFF.